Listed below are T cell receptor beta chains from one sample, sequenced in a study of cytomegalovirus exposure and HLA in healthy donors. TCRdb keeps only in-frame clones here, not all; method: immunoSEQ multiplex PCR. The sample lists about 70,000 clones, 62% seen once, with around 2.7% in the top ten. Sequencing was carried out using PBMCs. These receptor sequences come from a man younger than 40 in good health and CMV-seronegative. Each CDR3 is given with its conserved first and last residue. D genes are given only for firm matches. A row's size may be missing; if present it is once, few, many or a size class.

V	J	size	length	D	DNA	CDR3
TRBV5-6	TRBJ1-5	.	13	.	TGTGCCAGCAGCTTGTGGGGAGGTCAGCCCCAGCATTTT	CASSLWGGQPQHF
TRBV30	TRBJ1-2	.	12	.	TGTGCCTGCCCCTTGGAGATTTATGGCTACACCTTC	CACPLEIYGYTF
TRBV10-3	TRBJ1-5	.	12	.	TGTGCCATCAGTGACAGTCAACAGCCCCAGCATTTT	CAISDSQQPQHF
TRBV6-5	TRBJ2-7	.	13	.	TGTGCCAGCAGTTACTATAGCTCCTACGAGCAGTACTTC	CASSYYSSYEQYF
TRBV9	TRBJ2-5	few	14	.	TGTGCCAGCAGCCGCGGCAGGGTCCAAGAGACCCAGTACTTC	CASSRGRVQETQYF
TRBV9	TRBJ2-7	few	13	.	TGTGCCAGCGGCAGGGGCATATCCTACGAGCAGTACTTC	CASGRGISYEQYF
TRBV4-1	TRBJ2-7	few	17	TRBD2	TGCGCCAGCAGCCTACGCTCTAGCGGGGGGGCCGAGGGCGAGCAGTACTTC	CASSLRSSGGAEGEQYF
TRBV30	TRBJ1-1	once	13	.	TGTGCCTGGTTAGAGGCGCCGCACACTGAAGCTTTCTTT	CAWLEAPHTEAFF
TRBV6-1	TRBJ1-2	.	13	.	TGTGCCAGCTACGGTCGAACTCACTATGGCTACACCTTC	CASYGRTHYGYTF
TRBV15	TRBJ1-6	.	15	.	TGTGCCACCAGCACCCGACAGGCTTCGAATTCACCCCTCCACTTT	CATSTRQASNSPLHF
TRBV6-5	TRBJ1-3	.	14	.	TGTGCCAGCAGGAGCGGGCCAGGGAGAAACACCATATATTTT	CASRSGPGRNTIYF
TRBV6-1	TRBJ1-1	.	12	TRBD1	TGTGCCAGCACGGCGACAGGGGGAGGAGCTTTCTTT	CASTATGGGAFF
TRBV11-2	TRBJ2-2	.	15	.	TGTGCCAGCAGCTTAGTGCCCCGTATGAGCGGGGAGCTGTTTTTT	CASSLVPRMSGELFF
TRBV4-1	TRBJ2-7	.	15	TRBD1	TGCGCCAGCAGCTTCCACAGGGGGGTTTTTTCCGAGCAGTACTTC	CASSFHRGVFSEQYF
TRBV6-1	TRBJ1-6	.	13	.	TGTGCCAGCAGTGAAATAGGGGCCTCACCCCTCCACTTT	CASSEIGASPLHF
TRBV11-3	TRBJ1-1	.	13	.	TGTGCCAGCAGCTTAGACAGGAACACTGAAGCTTTCTTT	CASSLDRNTEAFF
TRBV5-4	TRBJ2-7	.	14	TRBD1	TGTGCCAGCAGCACCCAGACAGGGGGCTACGAGCAGTACTTC	CASSTQTGGYEQYF
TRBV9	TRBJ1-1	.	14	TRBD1	TGTGCCAGCAGCCAGGCAGGGGGGCACACTGAAGCTTTCTTT	CASSQAGGHTEAFF
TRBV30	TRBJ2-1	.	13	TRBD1	TGTGCCTGGGCCGGGACAGGGGGACATGAGCAGTTCTTC	CAWAGTGGHEQFF
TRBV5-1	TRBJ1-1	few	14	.	TGCGCCAGCAGCTTGAATCGGCGGGGGACTGAAGCTTTCTTT	CASSLNRRGTEAFF
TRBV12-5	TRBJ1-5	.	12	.	TGTGCTAGTGCCCAAGAGCTGCAGCCCCAGCATTTT	CASAQELQPQHF
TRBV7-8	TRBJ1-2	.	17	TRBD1	TGTGCCAGCAGCCCTCTTAGGGGGACAGGGGGGGGCTATGGCTACACCTTC	CASSPLRGTGGGYGYTF
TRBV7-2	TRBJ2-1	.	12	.	TGTGCCAGCAGCTCCCATGGGAGTGAGCAGTTCTTC	CASSSHGSEQFF
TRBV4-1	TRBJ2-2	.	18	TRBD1	TGCGCCAGCAGCCAGCCAGGCGGACAGGGACCCAACACCGGGGAGCTGTTTTTT	CASSQPGGQGPNTGELFF
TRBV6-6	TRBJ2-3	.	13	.	TGTGCCAGCAGCCAACAGGACGTGGATACGCAGTATTTT	CASSQQDVDTQYF
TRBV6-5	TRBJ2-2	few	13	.	TGTGCCAGCAGCCCCAGGGGGGCCGGGGAGCTGTTTTTT	CASSPRGAGELFF
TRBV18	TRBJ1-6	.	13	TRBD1	TGTGCCAGCTCACCGGACAGGGGTTCACCCCTCCACTTT	CASSPDRGSPLHF
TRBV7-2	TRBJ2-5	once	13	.	TGTGCCAGCAGCGGGGGGGCCCAAGAGACCCAGTACTTC	CASSGGAQETQYF
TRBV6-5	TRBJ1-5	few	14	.	TGTGCCAGCAGCCCGACCGGGGACAATCAGCCCCAGCATTTT	CASSPTGDNQPQHF
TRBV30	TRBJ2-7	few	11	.	TGTGCCTGGACAGGGGGGAGCGAGCAGTACTTC	CAWTGGSEQYF
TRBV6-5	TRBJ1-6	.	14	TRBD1	TGTGCCAGCAGTGGGGGACAGGTCTATTCACCCCTCCACTTT	CASSGGQVYSPLHF
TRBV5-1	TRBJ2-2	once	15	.	TGCGCCAGCTCCCGGGGAGCCGGCGACACCGGGGAGCTGTTTTTT	CASSRGAGDTGELFF
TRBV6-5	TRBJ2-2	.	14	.	TGTGCCAGCAGGGCTAGATTGGACACCGGGGAGCTGTTTTTT	CASRARLDTGELFF
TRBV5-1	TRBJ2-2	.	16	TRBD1	TGCGCCAGCAGCTCACACATGGGACAGGGAGCCGGGGAGCTGTTTTTT	CASSSHMGQGAGELFF
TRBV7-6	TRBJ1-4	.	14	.	TGTGCCAGCAGCTTAAGCGCAACTAATGAAAAACTGTTTTTT	CASSLSATNEKLFF
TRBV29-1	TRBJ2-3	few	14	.	TGCAGCGTTGAAGGAGAAGGGGACACAGATACGCAGTATTTT	CSVEGEGDTDTQYF
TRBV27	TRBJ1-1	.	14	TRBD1	TGTGCCAGCAGTTTGGGACAGGGGTGGACTGAAGCTTTCTTT	CASSLGQGWTEAFF
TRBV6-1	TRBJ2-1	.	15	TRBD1	TGTGCCAGCAACCCGGGACAGTGGGACTACAATGAGCAGTTCTTC	CASNPGQWDYNEQFF
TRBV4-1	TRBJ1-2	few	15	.	TGCGCCAGCAGCCAAGAACAGGGTAACACCTATGGCTACACCTTC	CASSQEQGNTYGYTF
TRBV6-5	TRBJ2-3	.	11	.	TGTGCCAGCAGCGGAGGAGATACGCAGTATTTT	CASSGGDTQYF
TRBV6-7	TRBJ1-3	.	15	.	TGTGCCAGCAGTTACTCTAACACCTCTGGAAACACCATATATTTT	CASSYSNTSGNTIYF
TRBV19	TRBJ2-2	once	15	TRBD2	TGTGCCAGTAGTTCGGGGGGGACGAACACCGGGGAGCTGTTTTTT	CASSSGGTNTGELFF
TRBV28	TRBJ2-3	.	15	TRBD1	TGTGCCAGCAGCCGGGACAGGCCGCAGGCAGATACGCAGTATTTT	CASSRDRPQADTQYF
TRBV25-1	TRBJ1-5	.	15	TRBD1	TGTGCCAGCAGTGAGGGACAGGGAGTTTCTCAGCCCCAGCATTTT	CASSEGQGVSQPQHF
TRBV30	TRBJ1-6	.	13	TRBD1	TGTGCCGGAAACAGGGGGCCGAATTCACCCCTCCACTTT	CAGNRGPNSPLHF
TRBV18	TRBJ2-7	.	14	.	TGTGCCAGCTCACCGGGTGCAGGGGTAAACGAGCAGTACTTC	CASSPGAGVNEQYF
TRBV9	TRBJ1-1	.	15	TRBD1	TGTGCCAGCAGCCCCAGGACAGGGGGCGGCACTGAAGCTTTCTTT	CASSPRTGGGTEAFF
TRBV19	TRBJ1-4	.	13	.	TGTGCCAGTATTGGAGGCCTTAATGAAAAACTGTTTTTT	CASIGGLNEKLFF
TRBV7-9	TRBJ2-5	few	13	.	TGTGCCAGCAGACAGACGTACCAAGAGACCCAGTACTTC	CASRQTYQETQYF
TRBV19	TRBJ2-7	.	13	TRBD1	TGTGCCAGTAGTCCGGACAGGGCAGTCGAGCAGTACTTC	CASSPDRAVEQYF
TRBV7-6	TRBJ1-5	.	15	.	TGTGCCAGCAGCCCCACGGGGAACACCTATCAGCCCCAGCATTTT	CASSPTGNTYQPQHF
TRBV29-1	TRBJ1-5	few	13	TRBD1	TGCAGCGTGGCAAAGGACAGGGATCAGCCCCAGCATTTT	CSVAKDRDQPQHF
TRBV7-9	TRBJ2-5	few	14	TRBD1	TGTGCCAGCATCCTTGGACAGGGTAAAGAGACCCAGTACTTC	CASILGQGKETQYF
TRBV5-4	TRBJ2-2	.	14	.	TGTGCCAGCAGCTGGGGGGAGGACACCGGGGAGCTGTTTTTT	CASSWGEDTGELFF